The sequence of this T cell receptor (beta chain) was determined in a study of blood T cell repertoires in COVID-19. V was pared by 5 bases and J by 1 base, with 6 bases between. Germline V gene data show CDR1 as ENHRY and CDR2 as SYGVKD. The CDR3 runs to 13 residues. The method was immunoSEQ multiplex PCR; TCRdb's version includes in-frame clones alone and lacks a portion of them. The top ten hold about an eighth of the sample, which has approximately 200,000 clones, roughly 77% seen once. The chain recombines TRBV10-3 with TRBJ1-5, with unresolved D. Material for sequencing was peripheral blood. The TCR was taken from a woman at least 80 years old with COVID-19, enrolled during active disease. CDR3: CAISNNSNQPQHF. The CDR3 DNA is TGTGCCATCAGTAACAACAGCAATCAGCCCCAGCATTTT.